This is a list of T cell receptor beta chains from one sample in a study of blood T cell repertoires in COVID-19. Sequencing used immunoSEQ multiplex PCR; TCRdb keeps in-frame clones, though not all of them. The data contain approximately 220,000 clones, around 85% of them seen just once; the ten biggest clones take up over 15%. Input material: PBMCs or T cells enriched from blood (not recorded which). Receptors originate from a man between 40 and 49 years old who had recovered from COVID-19. The CDR3 runs from the conserved cysteine through the conserved F or W. The D gene is left open where the match is weak. The size of a clone is reported for some rows only, either as once, few or many, or as a class for expanded clones.

clone size	D gene	J gene	V gene	CDR3 DNA	CDR3 protein
.	.	TRBJ1-1	TRBV5-4	TGTGCCAGCAGCTTGACGGGCCCGGCCGGGGACACTGAAGCTTTCTTT	CASSLTGPAGDTEAFF
.	.	TRBJ1-1	TRBV28	TGTGCCAGCAGTTTATCCCAGAACACTGAAGCTTTCTTT	CASSLSQNTEAFF
.	TRBD1	TRBJ1-5	TRBV5-1	TGCGCCAGCAGCTTGGGACAGGGAGGAGCTAGTCAGCCCCAGCATTTT	CASSLGQGGASQPQHF
.	.	TRBJ2-7	TRBV5-4	TGTGCCAGCAGCCCAGCACAGGGTTTACGGGCCGAGCAGTACTTC	CASSPAQGLRAEQYF
.	.	TRBJ2-7	TRBV5-1	TGCGCCAGCAGCACAGGCCCCTACGAGCAGTACTTC	CASSTGPYEQYF
few	TRBD1	TRBJ2-3	TRBV24-1	TGTGCCACCAGCGACAGGGGGATCACAGATACGCAGTATTTT	CATSDRGITDTQYF
.	.	TRBJ2-7	TRBV5-8	TGTGCCAGCAGCTTTAATTTTCAGGTATACGCCTCATATGTAACCTACGAGCAGTACTTC	CASSFNFQVYASYVTYEQYF
.	TRBD1	TRBJ1-1	TRBV19	TGTGCCAGTAGCGACAGGGGGCGGGGGACTGAAGCTTTCTTT	CASSDRGRGTEAFF
.	TRBD1	TRBJ1-5	TRBV19	TGTGCCAGTAGTAATCCGCCGGGGACAGGACCAAATCAGCCCCAGCATTTT	CASSNPPGTGPNQPQHF
.	.	TRBJ1-1	TRBV5-6	TGTGCCAGCAGCCCGGCCGGCGGGGCGACTGAAGCTTTCTTT	CASSPAGGATEAFF
.	TRBD1	TRBJ2-2	TRBV2	TGTGCCAGCAGTAACGACCGGGACAGGGGGCTCGCCGGGGAGCTGTTTTTT	CASSNDRDRGLAGELFF
.	.	TRBJ1-4	TRBV20-1	TGCAGTGCTAGGCGTGAAAAACTGTTTTTT	CSARREKLFF
.	TRBD2	TRBJ2-1	TRBV2	TGTGCCACCCGGGGGACTAGCGGGAGACTATATGAGCAGTTCTTC	CATRGTSGRLYEQFF
.	.	TRBJ1-2	TRBV7-6	TGTGCCAGCAGCCCCGTTGGGGGGGCGAGCTCTGGCTACACCTTC	CASSPVGGASSGYTF
.	.	TRBJ1-1	TRBV5-6	TGTGCCAGCAGCCCTCCTACTAACACTGAAGCTTTCTTT	CASSPPTNTEAFF
.	TRBD2	TRBJ2-7	TRBV4-3	TGCGCCAGCAGCCAAGATTTGGCTAGCGGAGGGTTCTCTTACGAGCAGTACTTC	CASSQDLASGGFSYEQYF
few	TRBD1	TRBJ2-7	TRBV6-5	TGTGCCAGCAGTTACAGGGACAGCGTACGTCAGTACTTC	CASSYRDSVRQYF
.	TRBD2	TRBJ2-1	TRBV6-2/TRBV6-3	TGTGCCAGCAGTATCCGGGGTAGCGGGAGCAATGAGCAGTTCTTC	CASSIRGSGSNEQFF
.	.	TRBJ2-1	TRBV11-3	TGTGCCAGCAGCCCCGGGGGAAATGAGCAGTTCTTC	CASSPGGNEQFF
.	.	TRBJ2-1	TRBV24-1	TGTGCCACCAGTGAGGACTATAGCTCCTACAATGAGCAGTTCTTC	CATSEDYSSYNEQFF
.	.	TRBJ2-7	TRBV6-5	TGTGCCAGCAGTTCGGCTAGCCCCTGGGAGCAGTACTTC	CASSSASPWEQYF
.	TRBD2	TRBJ2-3	TRBV5-8	TGTGCCAGCAGCTTCGAACGGGGGGACACAGATACGCAGTATTTT	CASSFERGDTDTQYF
.	TRBD2	TRBJ2-1	TRBV6-5	TGTGCCAGCAGTTTCTTACTAGCGGGAGGACCGAATGAGCAGTTCTTC	CASSFLLAGGPNEQFF
.	TRBD1	TRBJ2-7	TRBV27	TGTGCCAGCAGTTTAAAGCCCCCCAGGACAGGTAGGGAGCAGTACTTC	CASSLKPPRTGREQYF
.	.	TRBJ1-1	TRBV21-1	TGTGCCAGCACCCAGCTAGAGACAGGGGGAAACACTGAAGCTTTCTTT	CASTQLETGGNTEAFF
.	.	TRBJ2-7	TRBV21-1	TGTGCCAGCAAACAGGGGGCGTCTTTCTACGAGCAGTACTTC	CASKQGASFYEQYF
.	.	TRBJ2-7	TRBV18	TGTGCCAGCTCACCACGGGGACAAATTAACTCCTACGAGCAGTACTTC	CASSPRGQINSYEQYF
few	.	TRBJ1-3	TRBV10-3	TGTGCCATCAGTGGGGGACATGCCCCGGGGAGCACCATATATTTT	CAISGGHAPGSTIYF
.	.	TRBJ2-3	TRBV1	TGCACCAGCAGCCAAGATCAACTTCTTAATCACACAGATACGCAGTATTTT	CTSSQDQLLNHTDTQYF
once	TRBD1	TRBJ1-1	TRBV28	TGTGCCAGCATCCTTCCCGGGACAGGCACTGAAGCTTTCTTT	CASILPGTGTEAFF
.	TRBD1	TRBJ1-5	TRBV10-3	TGTGCCATCAGAGGGGACAGAAATCAGCCCCAGCATTTT	CAIRGDRNQPQHF
.	.	TRBJ1-2	TRBV3-1/TRBV3-2	TGTGCCAGCAGCCAAGACAGTTCTTCCTATGGCTACACCTTC	CASSQDSSSYGYTF
.	TRBD1	TRBJ2-7	TRBV11-2	TGTGCCAGCAGCTTAGATCCCGGGACAGGTGGCGAGCAGTACTTC	CASSLDPGTGGEQYF
.	.	TRBJ1-2	TRBV12-3/TRBV12-4	TGTGCCAGCCGCAGCCGTTTGGGAGATGGCTACACCTTC	CASRSRLGDGYTF
.	.	TRBJ1-5	TRBV21-1	TGTGCCAGCAGCAAAGAGGCTCGGAGAGGGCCAAGCAATCAGCCCCAGCATTTT	CASSKEARRGPSNQPQHF
.	TRBD2	TRBJ2-1	TRBV2	TGTGCCAGCAGTGGAGCGGGAGGGGGGAATGAGCAGTTCTTC	CASSGAGGGNEQFF
.	TRBD2	TRBJ2-1	TRBV28	TGTGCCAGCAGTTTATCATCACCGGGACTAGCGGAAGGACACAATGAGCAGTTCTTC	CASSLSSPGLAEGHNEQFF
.	.	TRBJ2-7	TRBV6-5	TGTGCCAGCAGTTACTCGTCTGGCAGGAACTACGAGCAGTACTTC	CASSYSSGRNYEQYF
.	.	TRBJ2-2	TRBV19	TGTGCCAGTAGTACCCCGACAGTCTCGAACACCGGGGAGCTGTTTTTT	CASSTPTVSNTGELFF
.	.	TRBJ2-7	TRBV9	TGTGCCAGCAGCGTAGGGCAGAACTACGAGCAGTACTTC	CASSVGQNYEQYF
.	TRBD1	TRBJ2-7	TRBV5-1	TGCGCCAGCAGCGGGACAGGGGGCGCAGGGACGCAGTACTTC	CASSGTGGAGTQYF
once	TRBD2	TRBJ2-2	TRBV2	TGTGCCAGCCGGCCAGGCGGGAGTGAAGTCGGGGAGCTGTTTTTT	CASRPGGSEVGELFF
.	.	TRBJ2-7	TRBV7-2	TGTGCCAGCAGCTTCTGGACAGAGAGCTACGAGCAGTACTTC	CASSFWTESYEQYF